This T cell receptor (beta chain) was sequenced during a study of blood T cell repertoires in COVID-19. On the study more broadly: Samples representing acute and convalescent COVID-19 were sourced from the United States, Italy and Spain. Sources were T cells, B-cell-depleted T cells, or PBMCs; the material itself was cDNA or gDNA.

This CDR3 has 14 residues. The J segment lost 5 bases and the V segment lost 3 bases, leaving 2 bases of the junction unmatched. Germline V gives CDR1 SGDLS, CDR2 YYNGEE. Per the original data handling: Nucleated cell number was recorded as an estimate derived from reference gene primer amplification. Clones were read by immunoSEQ multiplex PCR, and TCRdb kept only the in-frame ones, dropping some. That table gives V, J and clone size, and the DNA gave D and trimming. The table records about 180,000 clones, 70% to 90% of them present only once. The sample taken for sequencing was peripheral blood. The rearrangement joins TRBV9 to TRBJ2-3; 11 bases agree with TRBD2. This receptor was obtained from a woman in her twenties or thirties with acute or convalescent COVID-19. The CDR3 DNA is TGTGCCAGCAGCGACCTAGCGGGAGGAGATACGCAGTATTTT. Protein: CASSDLAGGDTQYF.